Each of the 27 T cell receptor beta chains below was sequenced from the same sample in a study of post-analysis software for immune sequencing data (dated by TCRdb to the mid-2010s). What the study reported, not specific to this receptor: Significantly higher frequencies in patients than in controls were found for five or six TRBV segments, including TRBV5-6, TRBV5-1 and TRBV20-1.

Library generation was performed with PCR. Sequenced using an Illumina HiSeq 2500. To reduce PCR and sequencing biases, unique molecular identifiers were incorporated into the TCR beta cDNA libraries. TCRdb reprocessed the public reads (quality trimming at Q25 with fastp, clone calling with MiXCR) and kept in-frame beta chains. For every CDR3 protein sequence, its rows merge into one entry that carries the most common genes and DNA. The table for this sample lists hundreds of thousands of distinct CDR3 sequences; about a third of them were counted only once. The biggest ten clones account for under 15% of the sample. No antigen has been identified for these receptors. Sequences were obtained from blood. These receptors originate from a girl aged 5-17 years with multiple sclerosis.

The chain is built from TRBV20-1 and TRBJ2-4; D may be TRBD1 or TRBD2 (5 bases each). This CDR3 spans 14 amino acids. Trimming stripped 5 bases from V and 1 base from J, with 12 bases between. Germline loops: CDR1 DFQATT, CDR2 SNEGSKA (reference sequence). The CDR3: CSAGGRDAKNIQYF. The DNA for the CDR3 is TGCAGTGCTGGAGGCAGGGATGCCAAAAACATTCAGTACTTC.

This rearrangement joins TRBV11-2 to TRBJ2-2; D remains ambiguous. Trimming pared 3 bases from V and 7 bases from J, leaving 6 bases between. The germline V gene has CDR1 SGHAT and CDR2 FQNNGV. The CDR3 runs 12 residues. The CDR3 loop reads CASSFHLGELFF. The CDR3 DNA reads as TGTGCCAGCAGCTTCCACCTCGGGGAGCTGTTTTTT.

The CDR3 here is CASSFLGGLTDTQYF. CDR3 bases: TGTGCCAGCAGTTTTCTTGGCGGCCTCACAGATACGCAGTATTTT. V and J are TRBV12-3 or TRBV12-4 and TRBJ2-3; D gene unclear. The CDR3 runs 15 residues. Trimming stripped 3 bases from V and 2 bases from J, with 12 bases between.

The chain is built from TRBV4-1 and TRBJ1-4; D is uncertain. CDR3 length: 12 residues. The V gene's germline CDR1 is MGHRA and CDR2 YSYEKL. Trimming cost V 3 bases and J 8 bases, with 7 bases left between them. Written as DNA, the CDR3 is TGCGCCAGCAGCCATCTAAGCGAAAAACTGTTTTTT. It translates to CASSHLSEKLFF.

Turning to this clonotype: This may be a read error: a much more frequent sequence differs by one nucleotide. The rearrangement uses TRBV5-1 and TRBJ2-7; no definite D call. The germline V gene encodes CDR1 SGHRS and CDR2 YFSETQ. The CDR3 has 13 amino acids. The CDR3 is CTSSSQRSYEQYF. The CDR3 region has the DNA TGCACCAGCAGCTCACAGCGTTCCTACGAGCAGTACTTC.

The chain is built from TRBV7-9 and TRBJ2-1, with 11 bases lining up with TRBD2. CDR1 and CDR2 from the germline V gene are SEHNR and FQNEAQ (reference sequence). The CDR3 runs 15 residues. V was pared by 3 bases and J by 6 bases, with 4 bases of the junction left unmatched. CDR3 sequence (DNA): TGTGCCAGCAGCTTCCCCGGGACTAGCGGCAATGAGCAGTTCTTC. Translated, it gives CASSFPGTSGNEQFF.

The chain uses TRBV9 and TRBJ2-5; a possible D gene is TRBD2 (6 bases). CDR1 is SGDLS and CDR2 is YYNGEE in the germline V gene. The CDR3 consists of 13 residues. Trimming left V 3 bases short and J 5 bases short, with 11 bases between. CDR3 nucleotide sequence: TGTGCCAGCAGCGGCGGGGCGCGGGAGACCCAGTACTTC. Its protein is CASSGGARETQYF.

The chain couples TRBV5-1 to TRBJ2-7; 8 positions agree with TRBD1. Per the germline V gene, CDR1 is SGHRS and CDR2 is YFSETQ. The CDR3 length is 14 residues. The junction had 8 bases not matched to a gene; V was cut back by 4 bases and J by 5 bases. The DNA for the CDR3 is TGCGCCAGCAGCCCGCGGACAGGGTTAGACGAGCAGTACTTC. The encoded protein is CASSPRTGLDEQYF.

In this sample, this clonotype turned up a few times. CDR3 nucleotides: TGTGCCACCAGCACGCCAACAGGGAAGCGGTACTTC. This sequence encodes CATSTPTGKRYF. V and J are TRBV15 and TRBJ2-7; TRBD1 is a possible D gene (6 bases). The germline V and J ends were trimmed by 4 bases and 12 bases, with 16 bases remaining between them. Germline values: CDR1 LNHNV, CDR2 YYDKDF (reference sequence). The CDR3 sequence is 12 residues long.

This clonotype was seen a few times. This rearrangement joins TRBV12-3 or TRBV12-4 to TRBJ2-5; 9 positions match TRBD1. J lost 3 bases, V lost 7 bases, and 9 bases had no gene match. The length of the CDR3 is 15 residues. CDR3 amino acids: CASTVTGGVEETQYF. The CDR3 DNA reads TGTGCCAGCACCGTGACAGGGGGGGTGGAAGAGACCCAGTACTTC.

The J gene is TRBJ2-3, the V gene TRBV3-1, with no clear D. The germline CDR1 and CDR2 sequences are LGHDT and YNNKEL (reference sequence). The germline V and J ends were trimmed by 3 bases and 2 bases, with 9 bases remaining between them. This CDR3 has 14 residues. As DNA, the CDR3 is TGTGCCAGCAGCCATTCCCCGCCCACAGATACGCAGTATTTT. It is translated as CASSHSPPTDTQYF.

V gene TRBV9 combines with J gene TRBJ2-5, with 8 bases identical to TRBD2. Unmatched junction bases numbered 4, after V lost 0 bases and J lost 0 bases. This CDR3 region has 16 residues. Germline assignment: CDR1 SGDLS and CDR2 YYNGEE. CDR3 residues: CASSVGSGSYQETQYF. The CDR3 nucleotides are TGTGCCAGCAGCGTAGGGAGCGGGAGCTACCAAGAGACCCAGTACTTC. The full variable domain, its missing parts supplied by reference TRBV9 and TRBJ2-5, is DSGVTQTPKHLITATGQRVTLRCSPRSGDLSVYWYQQSLDQGLQFLIQYYNGEERAKGNILERFSAQQFPDLHSELNLSSLELGDSALYFCASSVGSGSYQETQYFGPGTRLLVL.

Here the CDR3 reads CASSLTGGQDEQYF. The CDR3 bases are TGTGCCAGCAGCTTAACGGGGGGACAGGACGAGCAGTACTTC. The chain joins TRBV7-3 to TRBJ2-7, with 8 positions matching TRBD1. CDR1 SGHTA and CDR2 FQGTGA come from the germline V gene. The V gene end was trimmed by 0 bases and the J gene end by 5 bases; junction bases not matched to a gene: 3. The CDR3 contains 14 residues.

The chain combines TRBV27 with TRBJ1-2; no firm D call. CDR1 and CDR2 (germline): MNHEY, SMNVEV (reference sequence). This CDR3 spans 13 amino acids. V was cut by 3 bases and J by 4 bases, with 9 bases left in between. This CDR3 reads CASSFNSGYGYTF. As DNA, the CDR3 is TGTGCCAGCAGTTTTAACAGTGGCTATGGCTACACCTTC.

This clonotype was detected a few times. The chain uses TRBV20-1 and TRBJ2-3, with 11 bases matching TRBD2. V trimming: 3 bases; J trimming: 0 bases; junction bases outside the gene matches: 11. Germline CDR1 reads DFQATT; CDR2 reads SNEGSKA (reference sequence). The CDR3 is 18 residues long. CDR3 in amino acids: CSASISGGAGWSTDTQYF. CDR3 nucleotide sequence: TGCAGTGCTAGTATTAGCGGGGGGGCCGGATGGAGCACAGATACGCAGTATTTT.

V and J are TRBV2 and TRBJ2-1, with a weak D call TRBD1 (6 bases). The CDR3 contains 14 residues. Germline V gene sequence: CDR1 SNHLY, CDR2 FYNNEI. Trimming stripped 4 bases from V and 4 bases from J, with 11 bases between. The CDR3 is CASSVGRGYNEQFF. The CDR3 DNA reads TGTGCCAGCAGTGTGGGCAGGGGTTACAATGAGCAGTTCTTC.

Details on this clonotype: The junction does not match germline at one end; this may be a read error. The CDR3, as DNA: TGTGTCAGCAGCTTGGACGGGGCGCACACTGAAGCTTTCTTT. As protein: CVSSLDGAHTEAFF. The chain recombines TRBV5-6 with TRBJ1-1; perhaps TRBD1 as D (5 bases). This CDR3 is 14 amino acids long. Germline V gene lookup returns CDR1 SGHDT and CDR2 YYEEEE. Combining the CDR3 with reference TRBV5-6 and TRBJ1-1 gives the whole variable domain DAGVTQSPTHLIKTRGQQVTLRCSPKSGHDTVSWYQQALGQGPQFIFQYYEEEERQRGNFPDRFSGHQFPNYSSELNVNALLLGDSALYLCVSSLDGAHTEAFFGQGTRLTVV.

The chain couples TRBV7-9 to TRBJ2-1; 8 bases align to TRBD2. Trimming cost V 2 bases and J 2 bases; bases outside gene matches: 8. Germline assignment: CDR1 SEHNR and CDR2 FQNEAQ (reference sequence). This CDR3 has 17 amino acids. This CDR3 reads CASSLSTGGAAYNEQFF. CDR3 DNA: TGTGCCAGCAGCTTATCCACGGGGGGGGCCGCCTACAATGAGCAGTTCTTC.

With regard to this clonotype: The junction shows a germline mismatch at one end, possibly a read error. The CDR3 coding sequence is TGTGCCAGCAGCGAAGGGGACAGGGATAATTCACCCCTCCACTTT. It translates to CASSEGDRDNSPLHF. The chain employs TRBV6-1 and TRBJ1-6; 9 nucleotides line up with TRBD1. Germline lookup yields CDR1 MNHNS and CDR2 SASEGT. CDR3 length: 15 residues.

This chain links TRBV6-5 with TRBJ2-7, with D possibly matching TRBD2 (5 bases). Germline V gene lookup returns CDR1 MNHEY and CDR2 SVGAGI. The ends were cut back, 4 bases at V and 1 base at J, with 11 bases in the middle. CDR3 size: 14 residues. As DNA, the CDR3 is TGTGCCAGCAGTTCCCCCGGGAAGTCCTACGAGCAGTACTTC. Protein: CASSSPGKSYEQYF.

This clonotype was detected a few times. The chain carries TRBV6-5 and TRBJ1-2; possibly TRBD1 for D (6 bases). Germline loops: CDR1 MNHEY, CDR2 SVGAGI. V lost 4 bases, J lost 7 bases, and 13 bases lay in between. The CDR3 loop spans 13 amino acids. The chain's CDR3 is CASSLNYRVGYTF. CDR3 DNA sequence: TGTGCCAGCAGTTTGAATTACAGGGTTGGCTACACCTTC.

Comment on this clonotype: One end of the junction fails to match germline, which may point to a read error. The genes are TRBV12-3 or TRBV12-4 and TRBJ2-2; no reliable D call. The CDR3 sequence is 15 residues long. CDR3 residues: CASSFVGLGTGELFF. CDR3 in DNA: TGTGCTAGCAGTTTTGTAGGGTTGGGCACCGGGGAGCTGTTTTTT.

A word on this clonotype: Germline and junction disagree at one end, which may indicate a read error. This sequence joins TRBV15 and TRBJ2-2; D is possibly TRBD2 (6 bases). The CDR3 has 16 residues. Per the germline V gene, CDR1 is LNHNV and CDR2 is YYDKDF (reference sequence). The CDR3 nucleotides read TGTGCCACCAGCAGACCCCGAAAGACGGGAGCTGGGGAGCGGTTTTTT. Translating gives CATSRPRKTGAGERFF.

A few counts support this clonotype. This chain uses TRBV29-1 with TRBJ2-7, with 8 positions matching TRBD1. The trim removed 6 bases at V and 7 bases at J, leaving 8 bases unmatched. CDR1 and CDR2 from the germline V gene are SQVTM and ANQGSEA. The CDR3 length is 12 residues. CDR3 region: CSVGQDFGEQYF. CDR3 in DNA: TGCAGCGTGGGACAGGATTTCGGTGAGCAGTACTTC.

The table lists this clonotype with many counts. This chain joins TRBV6-1 and TRBJ2-7, with D perhaps given as TRBD1 or TRBD2 (5 bases each). Trimming left V 10 bases short and J 1 base short, with 11 bases between. Germline values: CDR1 MNHNS, CDR2 SASEGT. This CDR3 comprises 12 residues. This CDR3 reads CATRDGSYEQYF. CDR3 nucleotides: TGTGCCACCCGGGACGGATCCTACGAGCAGTACTTC.

Notes on this clonotype: A much larger clonotype is one base distant, so this may be a read error. The chain carries TRBV25-1 and TRBJ2-2, with a possible D match to TRBD1 (5 bases). CDR3 length equals 17 residues. CDR1 and CDR2 from the germline V gene are MGHDK and SYGVNS. The CDR3 DNA reads as TGTGCCAGCAGTGAATCCCTGGACACCCTGAACGCCGGGGAGCTGTTTTTT. It is translated as CASSESLDTLNAGELFF.

The chain combines TRBV3-1 with TRBJ2-2; no clear D. CDR1 and CDR2 (germline): LGHDT, YNNKEL (reference sequence). Trimming cost V 3 bases and J 4 bases, with 15 bases left between them. This CDR3 has 16 amino acids. The CDR3 nucleotides read TGTGCCAGCAGCCAGTTCCCCAGGCCCTCCACCGGGGAGCTGTTTTTT. It codes for CASSQFPRPSTGELFF. The whole variable domain, filled in from reference TRBV3-1 and TRBJ2-2, reads DTAVSQTPKYLVTQMGNDKSIKCEQNLGHDTMYWYKQDSKKFLKIMFSYNNKELIINETVPNRFSPKSPDKAHLNLHINSLELGDSAVYFCASSQFPRPSTGELFFGEGSRLTVL.